The clone carrying this T cell receptor beta chain has a single count. Its specificity is unknown. Germline CDR1 reads MNHNY; CDR2 reads SVGAGI (reference sequence). CDR3 length: 12 amino acids. V lost 10 bases and J 4 bases, leaving 10 bases between the germline ends. The record originates from a study of cytomegalovirus exposure and HLA in healthy donors. Study-wide results and limits: It was confirmed in vitro that three of the CMV-associated chains were specific for CMV antigens.

Clones were sequenced by immunoSEQ multiplex PCR, and TCRdb holds only the in-frame ones, with some missing. The repertoire holds approximately 160,000 clones, with roughly 90% as singletons. The chain employs TRBV6-6 and TRBJ2-2; D is unclear. Source material: PBMCs. This sequence originates from a woman aged 18-29 years in good health and CMV-seropositive. CDR3: CATDSSTGELFF. CDR3 bases: TGTGCCACCGACTCCAGCACCGGGGAGCTGTTTTTT.